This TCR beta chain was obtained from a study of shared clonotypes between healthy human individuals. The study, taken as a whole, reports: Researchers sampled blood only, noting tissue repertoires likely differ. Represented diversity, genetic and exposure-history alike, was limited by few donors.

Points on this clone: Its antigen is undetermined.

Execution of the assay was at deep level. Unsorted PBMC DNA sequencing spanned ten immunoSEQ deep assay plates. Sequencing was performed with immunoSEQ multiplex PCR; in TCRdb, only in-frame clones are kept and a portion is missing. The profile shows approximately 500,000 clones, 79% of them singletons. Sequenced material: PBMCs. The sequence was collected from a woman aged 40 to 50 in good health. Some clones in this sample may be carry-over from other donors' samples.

In DNA form, the CDR3 reads TGTGCCAGCACCCCCTGGGGACTAGCGGGAGGGGGTAATGAGCAGTTCTTC. Translated, it gives CASTPWGLAGGGNEQFF. The J gene is TRBJ2-1, the V gene TRBV27; 16 nucleotides align to TRBD2. CDR1 and CDR2 from the germline V gene are MNHEY and SMNVEV (reference sequence). V shed 7 bases, J shed 7 bases, and the junction held 10 bases outside the gene matches. The CDR3 runs 17 residues.